Below are 16 T cell receptor beta chains sequenced from a single sample in a study of CD8+ T cells in alopecia areata. Investigators isolated RNA and reverse transcribed it into cDNA to act as the sequencing template. This table comes from immunoSEQ multiplex PCR, and its TCRdb copy is limited to in-frame clones, with some not included. The sample includes approximately 180,000 clones, 50% to 75% seen only once; the top ten take around 16%. Regarding treatment: oral pan-JAK inhibitor, 5-10 mg twice daily. The sequenced sample was CD4+ T cells sorted from blood, obtained at approximately week 56, from a patient treated with tofacitinib. The receptor set was obtained from a human donor with alopecia areata.

This clone appeared once. The V gene is TRBV7-2, the J gene TRBJ1-2; 8 bases line up with TRBD1. This CDR3 has 14 residues. Per the germline V gene, CDR1 is SGHTA and CDR2 is FQGNSA. The junction had 2 bases not matched to a gene; V was cut back by 3 bases and J by 2 bases. CDR3 protein: CASSFGTGNYGYTF. Written as DNA, the CDR3 is TGTGCCAGCAGCTTCGGGACAGGCAACTATGGCTACACCTTC.

This chain connects TRBV29-1 to TRBJ2-3; 11 bases are shared with TRBD2. Germline loops: CDR1 SQVTM, CDR2 ANQGSEA. The junction had 4 bases not matched to a gene; V was cut back by 7 bases and J by 1 base. CDR3 length: 14 residues. The CDR3 DNA reads as TGCAGCGCCCTGACTAGCGGGGGCACAGATACGCAGTATTTT. This encodes CSALTSGGTDTQYF.

The chain combines TRBV9 with TRBJ1-2, with 10 bases identical to TRBD1. There are 15 residues in the CDR3. J was trimmed by 4 bases and V by 3 bases; bases with no gene match: 6. The germline CDR1 and CDR2 sequences are SGDLS and YYNGEE. The CDR3 spells CASSGATGGFYGYTF. The CDR3 bases are TGTGCCAGCAGCGGAGCGACAGGGGGCTTCTATGGCTACACCTTC.

About this clone: Other DNA sequences in this sample translate to the same CDR3. The chain has TRBV19 and TRBJ1-2; 10 bases align to TRBD1. The CDR3 spans 11 residues. Germline V lookup: CDR1 LNHDA, CDR2 SQIVND (reference sequence). After removal of 9 bases from V and 7 bases from J, the junction contained 2 bases not matched to a gene. The CDR3 region has the DNA TGTGCCAGCGGACAGGGGGGTGGCTACACCTTC. As protein: CASGQGGGYTF.

J is TRBJ2-1 and V is TRBV10-3; 7 bases agree with TRBD2. There are 13 residues in the CDR3. The V gene's germline CDR1 is ENHRY and CDR2 SYGVKD. V gave up 7 bases and J gave up 9 bases; unmatched junction bases: 9. DNA of the CDR3: TGTGCCATCAAACCCCCGACTAGCTCTGAGCAGTTCTTC. This sequence encodes CAIKPPTSSEQFF.

This clone was counted only a few times. This chain uses TRBV5-1 with TRBJ1-5; 7 bases agree with TRBD1. This CDR3 spans 14 amino acids. CDR1 and CDR2 (germline): SGHRS, YFSETQ. V dropped 4 bases and J dropped 7; count of bases not matched to a gene: 8. This chain's CDR3 is CASSGGTDGQPQHF. As DNA, the CDR3 is TGCGCCAGCAGCGGCGGGACAGATGGCCAGCCCCAGCATTTT. The variable domain in full, with the rest retrieved from reference TRBV5-1 and TRBJ1-5, is KAGVTQTPRYLIKTRGQQVTLSCSPISGHRSVSWYQQTPGQGLQFLFEYFSETQRNKGNFPGRFSGRQFSNSRSEMNVSTLELGDSALYLCASSGGTDGQPQHFGDGTRLSIL.

CDR3 DNA: TGTGCCAGTACAGACAGGGAGACTGAAGCTTTCTTT. It translates to CASTDRETEAFF. The chain couples TRBV19 to TRBJ1-1; 7 bases fit TRBD1. V gave up 7 bases and J gave up 5 bases; unmatched junction bases: 4. The length of the CDR3 is 12 residues. The germline gives CDR1 LNHDA, CDR2 SQIVND (reference sequence).

The chain is built from TRBV2 and TRBJ1-2, with TRBD1 as a possible D gene (5 bases). V lost 7 bases and J 4 bases, leaving 16 bases between the germline ends. Germline CDR1 and CDR2: SNHLY and FYNNEI. The CDR3 loop spans 14 amino acids. CDR3 nucleotide sequence: TGTGCCAGCAACCTCCCCGGGGCCCGCTATGGCTACACCTTC. It encodes CASNLPGARYGYTF.

The V call is TRBV4-1, the J call TRBJ2-5; no clear D. The ends were cut back, 4 bases at V and 4 bases at J, with 10 bases in the middle. CDR3 length equals 13 residues. In germline, CDR1 is MGHRA, CDR2 YSYEKL. This chain's CDR3 is CASSLQEVETQYF. The CDR3 DNA reads as TGCGCCAGCAGCCTCCAGGAAGTAGAGACCCAGTACTTC.

There are a few counts of this clone. This rearrangement joins TRBV30 to TRBJ2-1; 7 positions match TRBD2. V was clipped by 4 bases and J by 12 bases; unmatched bases: 9. This CDR3 is built from 12 residues. The V gene's germline CDR1 is GTSNPN and CDR2 SVGIG (reference sequence). The DNA of the CDR3 is TGTGCCTGGACTAGCGGCCCGAGGGGGCAGTTCTTC. Translation gives CAWTSGPRGQFF.

A few counts support this clone. The rearrangement uses TRBV25-1 and TRBJ2-3; D tentatively fits TRBD1 or TRBD2 (5 bases each). This CDR3 comprises 10 residues. The V end lost 8 bases, the J end lost 5 bases, and 5 bases lay between the germline ends. In germline, CDR1 is MGHDK, CDR2 SYGVNS. The DNA of the CDR3 is TGTGCCAGCGGGGGAGATACGCAGTATTTT. This encodes CASGGDTQYF.

This chain uses TRBV9 with TRBJ1-3, with 7 bases matching TRBD1. CDR1 and CDR2 (germline): SGDLS, YYNGEE. J gave up 2 bases and V 2 bases, and 7 bases lay outside the gene matches. The CDR3 contains 16 residues. The CDR3 here is CASSVDSGGTGNTIYF. CDR3 nucleotides: TGTGCCAGCAGCGTGGACTCAGGGGGAACTGGAAACACCATATATTTT.

This chain connects TRBV27 to TRBJ2-5; 7 nucleotides align to TRBD2. This CDR3 has 13 amino acids. CDR1 and CDR2 from the germline V gene are MNHEY and SMNVEV (reference sequence). Unmatched junction bases numbered 0, after V lost 5 bases and J lost 0 bases. In DNA form, the CDR3 reads TGTGCCAGCAGTCGGGGGGACCAAGAGACCCAGTACTTC. Protein: CASSRGDQETQYF.

The V gene is TRBV29-1, the J gene TRBJ2-2; a weak D match, TRBD1 (6 bases). The ends were cut back, 7 bases at V and 0 bases at J, with 12 bases in the middle. CDR3 length equals 14 residues. Per germline, CDR1 SQVTM and CDR2 ANQGSEA. This CDR3 reads CSAGATSNTGELFF. Here the CDR3 DNA reads TGCAGCGCAGGGGCCACGTCGAACACCGGGGAGCTGTTTTTT.

This clone was found a few times. The V call is TRBV9, the J call TRBJ2-2; no clear D gene. Looked up from germline, CDR1 is SGDLS and CDR2 is YYNGEE. Trimming pared 2 bases from V and 6 bases from J, leaving 5 bases between. The CDR3 spans 12 residues. CDR3 sequence: CASSVVSGELFF. As DNA, the CDR3 is TGTGCCAGCAGCGTGGTATCCGGGGAGCTGTTTTTT.

The chain is built from TRBV30 and TRBJ2-3; 7 bases map to TRBD2. The J segment lost 2 bases and the V segment lost 2 bases, leaving 1 base of the junction unmatched. Looked up from germline, CDR1 is GTSNPN and CDR2 is SVGIG (reference sequence). The length of the CDR3 is 13 residues. The chain's CDR3 is CAWSRDYTDTQYF. CDR3 nucleotide sequence: TGTGCCTGGAGTCGGGACTACACAGATACGCAGTATTTT. Combining the CDR3 with reference TRBV30 and TRBJ2-3 gives the whole variable domain SQTIHQWPATLVQPVGSPLSLECTVEGTSNPNLYWYRQAAGRGLQLLFYSVGIGQISSEVPQNLSASRPQDRQFILSSKKLLLSDSGFYLCAWSRDYTDTQYFGPGTRLTVL.